This TCR beta chain was identified in a study of early T cells in non-severe SARS-CoV-2 infection. Whole-study context: With bulk RNA from unsorted whole blood as input, sequencing yielded unpaired chains.

Study observations and caveats: CD4 and private specificities were missed by VDJdb matching, which favored anti-spike CD8 responses.

This clonotype was recorded many times. Its specificity is not known. Individual cDNA molecules carried attached unique molecular identifiers. TCRdb fed the 5' RACE reads into MiXCR, producing one record per CDR3 protein. The repertoire includes over 30,000 distinct CDR3 sequences, under 6% of them detected once, and around 23% sits in the top ten. The sample was whole blood. The TCR comes from an adult who was a healthcare worker with PCR-confirmed SARS-CoV-2 infection or an uninfected control (not recorded which).

This CDR3 is CASSASSYNEQFF. DNA of the CDR3: TGTGCCAGCAGCGCGAGCTCCTACAATGAGCAGTTCTTC. The chain recombines TRBV7-2 with TRBJ2-1; unclear D gene. Trimming left V 5 bases short and J 0 bases short, with 5 bases between. The CDR3 covers 13 residues. The germline V gene has CDR1 SGHTA and CDR2 FQGNSA.